Reported below is one T cell receptor (beta chain). This clone's antigen is unknown. No much larger clone exists at a distance of one base, and base qualities are not known. This sample was included in a study of technical replicates of blood from several donors (dated by TCRdb to between 2016 and 2019). Inclusive of the bounding cysteine and phenylalanine, the CDR3 is 13 residues long. Just CDR3 DNA is preserved here, 39 bases in frame from base 1. V lost 4 bases and J lost 3 bases; the stretch between them is 7 bases long. CDR1 and CDR2 (LGHNA, YSLEER) derive from the germline V gene. Library preparation employed the immunoSEQ multiplex PCR assay. This is the immuneACCESS table as TCRdb keeps it, with only in-frame sequences that have V and J called. A part of the clones is gone; compared with another copy, unresolved V genes explain less than half, and the rest is unexplained. The sample has 65,000 to 80,000 clones on record, over 95% of them singletons. The ten biggest clones cover roughly 0.2% of the sample.

The TCR comes from a human donor in good health. Input material: T cells isolated from PBMCs. The sequence joins TRBV4-3 to TRBJ1-3; TRBD1 could be the D gene, as 5 bases match. At the DNA level, the sequence is TGCGCCAGCAGCCGGGGCGTTGGAAACACCATATATTTT. It specifies CASSRGVGNTIYF.